The clone carrying this TCR beta chain was detected a few times. Its antigen is not identified. Likely a read error: the CDR3 ends without its conserved phenylalanine or tryptophan. No DNA is shown, since the ends of the CDR3 on it are uncertain; the CDR3 is the one TCRdb lists. Investigators amplified TCR beta CDR3 regions from RNA transcripts. HTBI primers were employed in first-round RT-PCR, then a second-round multiplex PCR followed. TCRdb itself ran the multiplex PCR reads through MiXCR, one entry per CDR3 protein. The table lists over a million distinct CDR3 sequences, 35% to 40% of them singletons. The data are from a study of Graves' ophthalmopathy and Graves' hyperthyroidism. Study results and limitations: Built on 13 signatures, a model told ophthalmopathy apart from stable hyperthyroidism with about 90% sensitivity and roughly 80% specificity. The model's ophthalmopathy progression predictions had roughly 71% sensitivity and approximately 72% specificity.

CDR1 is LNHNV and CDR2 is YYDKDF in the germline V gene (reference sequence). Including both end residues, the CDR3 is 8 amino acids long. Patients were diagnosed from clinical symptoms, serum thyroxine, TRAb, thyroid ultrasound and orbital computed tomography. The TCR was taken from an adult man with Graves' hyperthyroidism. The sample comprised peripheral blood or thyroid tissue (not recorded which). The chain joins TRBV15 to TRBJ2-5; TRBD1, the D gene given by the table, was not confirmed from the DNA. The chain's CDR3 is CATGRTSG.